One sample yielded the 2 T cell receptor beta chains listed below, sequenced in a study of spatial heterogeneity in lung cancer. Time point noted: sample taken at primary tumor resection. Using its own MiXCR run on the 5' RACE reads, TCRdb lists one record per CDR3 protein. The data hold approximately 49,000 distinct CDR3 sequences, with about 5.8% observed a single time. Here the sequenced sample was PBMCs, taken at surgery. The receptors originated from a male donor with early-stage non-small cell lung cancer.

This clonotype has a count of ten or more. The chain carries TRBV7-8 and TRBJ2-5; D ambiguous. V shed 3 bases and J shed 3 bases, with 5 bases lying between them. Per the germline V gene, CDR1 is SGHVS and CDR2 is FQNEAQ. The CDR3 spans 12 residues. The CDR3 DNA is TGTGCCAGCAGCTTCTGGGAAGAGACCCAGTACTTC. Its protein is CASSFWEETQYF.

This clonotype was detected only a few times. V gene TRBV3-1 combines with J gene TRBJ1-4; D is ambiguous. The CDR3 is 15 amino acids. Trimming cost V 4 bases and J 8 bases, with 17 bases left between them. Germline CDR1 and CDR2: LGHDT and YNNKEL (reference sequence). The chain's CDR3 is CASSLRGRNGEKLFF. CDR3 sequence (DNA): TGTGCCAGCAGCCTTCGCGGGCGTAATGGCGAAAAACTGTTTTTT. The full variable domain, rest sourced from reference TRBV3-1 and TRBJ1-4, is DTAVSQTPKYLVTQMGNDKSIKCEQNLGHDTMYWYKQDSKKFLKIMFSYNNKELIINETVPNRFSPKSPDKAHLNLHINSLELGDSAVYFCASSLRGRNGEKLFFGSGTQLSVL.